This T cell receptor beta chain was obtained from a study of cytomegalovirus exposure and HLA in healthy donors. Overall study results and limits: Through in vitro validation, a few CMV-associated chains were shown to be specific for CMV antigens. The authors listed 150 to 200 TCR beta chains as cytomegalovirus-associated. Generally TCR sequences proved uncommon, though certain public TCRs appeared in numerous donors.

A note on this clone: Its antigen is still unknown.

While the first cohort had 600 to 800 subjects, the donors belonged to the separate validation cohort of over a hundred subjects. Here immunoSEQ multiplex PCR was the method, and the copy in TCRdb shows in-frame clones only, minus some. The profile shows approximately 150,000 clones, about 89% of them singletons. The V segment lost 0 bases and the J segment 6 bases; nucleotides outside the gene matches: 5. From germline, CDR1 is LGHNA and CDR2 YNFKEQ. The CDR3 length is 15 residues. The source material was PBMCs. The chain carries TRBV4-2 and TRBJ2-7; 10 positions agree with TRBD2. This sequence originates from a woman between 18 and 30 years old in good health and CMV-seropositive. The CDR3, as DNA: TGTGCCAGCAGCCAAGATCCGGCTAGCGGGAGCGAGCAGTACTTC. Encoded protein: CASSQDPASGSEQYF.